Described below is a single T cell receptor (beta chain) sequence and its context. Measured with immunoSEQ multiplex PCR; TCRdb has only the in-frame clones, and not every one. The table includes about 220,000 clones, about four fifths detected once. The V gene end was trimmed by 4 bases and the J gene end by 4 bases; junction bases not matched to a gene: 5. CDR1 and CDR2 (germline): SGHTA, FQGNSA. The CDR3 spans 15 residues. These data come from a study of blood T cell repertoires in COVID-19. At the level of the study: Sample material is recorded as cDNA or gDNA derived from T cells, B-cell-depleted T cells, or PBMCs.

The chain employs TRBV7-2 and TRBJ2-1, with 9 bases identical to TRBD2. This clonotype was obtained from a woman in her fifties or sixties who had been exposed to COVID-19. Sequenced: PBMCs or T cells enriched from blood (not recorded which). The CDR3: CASSSPGLAYNEQFF. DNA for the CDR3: TGTGCCAGCAGCTCGCCGGGACTAGCTTACAATGAGCAGTTCTTC.